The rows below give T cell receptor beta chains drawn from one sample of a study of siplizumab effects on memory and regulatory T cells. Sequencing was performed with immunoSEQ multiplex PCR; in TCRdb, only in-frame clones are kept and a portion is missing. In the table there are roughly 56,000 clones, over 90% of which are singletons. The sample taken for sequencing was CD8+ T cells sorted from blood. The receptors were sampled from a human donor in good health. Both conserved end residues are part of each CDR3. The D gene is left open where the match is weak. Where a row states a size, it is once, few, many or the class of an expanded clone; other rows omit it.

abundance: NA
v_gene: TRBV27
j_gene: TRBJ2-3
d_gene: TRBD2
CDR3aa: CASSFWREEETDTQYF
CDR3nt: TGTGCCAGCAGTTTTTGGCGGGAGGAGGAGACAGATACGCAGTATTTT

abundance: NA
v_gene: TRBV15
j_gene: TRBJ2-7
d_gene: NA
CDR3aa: CATSSGTFEQYF
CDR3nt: TGTGCCACCAGCAGCGGGACGTTCGAGCAGTACTTC

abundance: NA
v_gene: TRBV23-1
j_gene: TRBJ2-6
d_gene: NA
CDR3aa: CASSLLDTTPSGANVLTF
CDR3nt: TGCGCCAGCAGTCTTCTGGACACAACTCCCTCTGGGGCCAACGTCCTGACTTTC

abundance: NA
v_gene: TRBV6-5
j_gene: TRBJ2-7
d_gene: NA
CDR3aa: CASSYSRDNYEQYF
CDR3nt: TGTGCCAGCAGTTACTCGAGGGACAACTACGAGCAGTACTTC

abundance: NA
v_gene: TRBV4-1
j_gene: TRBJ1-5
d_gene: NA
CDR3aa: CASSYRTGNQPQHF
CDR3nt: TGCGCCAGCAGTTACCGCACGGGAAATCAGCCCCAGCATTTT

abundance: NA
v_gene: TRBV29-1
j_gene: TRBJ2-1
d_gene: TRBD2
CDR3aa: CSVEDPSGDYNEQFF
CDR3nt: TGCAGCGTTGAAGACCCTAGCGGGGACTACAATGAGCAGTTCTTC

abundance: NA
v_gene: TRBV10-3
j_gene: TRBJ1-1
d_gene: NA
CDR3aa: CATGRDNTEAFF
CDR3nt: TGTGCCACGGGACGGGATAACACTGAAGCTTTCTTT

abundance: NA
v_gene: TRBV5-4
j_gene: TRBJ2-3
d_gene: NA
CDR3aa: CASSAPGRERDTQYF
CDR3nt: TGTGCCAGCAGCGCACCCGGCAGGGAGCGAGATACGCAGTATTTT

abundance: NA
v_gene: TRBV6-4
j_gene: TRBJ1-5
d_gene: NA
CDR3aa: CASSDKPSPGTTEQPQHF
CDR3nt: TGTGCCAGCAGTGACAAACCTTCCCCCGGGACTACAGAACAGCCCCAGCATTTT

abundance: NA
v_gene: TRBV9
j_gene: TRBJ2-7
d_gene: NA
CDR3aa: CASSVGDGSYEQYF
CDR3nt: TGTGCCAGCAGCGTAGGGGACGGTTCCTACGAGCAGTACTTC

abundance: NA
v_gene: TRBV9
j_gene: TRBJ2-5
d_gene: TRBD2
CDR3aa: CASSFRTSDKTQYF
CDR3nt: TGTGCCAGCAGCTTCCGGACTAGCGACAAGACCCAGTACTTC

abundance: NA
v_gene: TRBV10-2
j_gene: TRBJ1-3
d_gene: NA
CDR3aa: CASSESGGNTIYF
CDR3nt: TGCGCCAGCAGTGAGTCGGGTGGAAACACCATATATTTT

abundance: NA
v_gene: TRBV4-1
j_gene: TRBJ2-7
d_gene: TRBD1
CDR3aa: CASSQDLSGTGYREQYF
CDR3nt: TGCGCCAGCAGCCAAGATCTATCAGGGACAGGGTATCGCGAGCAGTACTTC

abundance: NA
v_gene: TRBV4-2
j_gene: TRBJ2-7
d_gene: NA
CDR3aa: CASSQRRMEDEQYF
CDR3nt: TGTGCCAGCAGCCAGCGACGGATGGAAGACGAGCAGTACTTC

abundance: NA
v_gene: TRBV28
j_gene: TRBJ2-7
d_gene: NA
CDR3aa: CASSPLDSGFYEQYF
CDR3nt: TGTGCCAGCAGTCCACTGGACAGTGGGTTCTACGAGCAGTACTTC

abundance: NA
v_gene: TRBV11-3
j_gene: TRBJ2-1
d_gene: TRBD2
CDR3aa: CASSWGLGYNEQFF
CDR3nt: TGTGCCAGCAGCTGGGGACTAGGTTACAATGAGCAGTTCTTC

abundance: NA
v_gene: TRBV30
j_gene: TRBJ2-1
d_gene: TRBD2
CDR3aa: CAWSGASGDPRRYNEQFF
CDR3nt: TGTGCCTGGAGTGGGGCTAGCGGGGATCCTCGCCGTTACAATGAGCAGTTCTTC

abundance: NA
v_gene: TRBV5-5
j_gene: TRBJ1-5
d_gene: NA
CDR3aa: CASSYTGYANQPQHF
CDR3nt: TGTGCCAGCAGCTATACAGGGTATGCCAATCAGCCCCAGCATTTT

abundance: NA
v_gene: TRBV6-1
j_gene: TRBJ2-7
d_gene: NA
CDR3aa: CASSEGTPLVEQYF
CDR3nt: TGTGCCAGCAGTGAAGGGACGCCGTTGGTCGAGCAGTACTTC

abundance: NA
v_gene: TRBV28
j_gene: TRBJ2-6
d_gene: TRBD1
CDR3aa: CASSFHSQGAGANVLTF
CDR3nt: TGTGCCAGCAGTTTCCACTCCCAGGGGGCTGGGGCCAACGTCCTGACTTTC

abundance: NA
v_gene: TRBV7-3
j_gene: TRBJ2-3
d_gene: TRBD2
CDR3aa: CASSPWAGGNLDTQYF
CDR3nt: TGTGCCAGCAGCCCATGGGCGGGAGGGAATTTAGATACGCAGTATTTT

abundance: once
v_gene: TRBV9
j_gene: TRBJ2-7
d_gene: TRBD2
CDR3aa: CASSRSGSSSYEQYF
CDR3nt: TGTGCCAGCAGCCGTAGCGGGAGCTCGTCCTACGAGCAGTACTTC

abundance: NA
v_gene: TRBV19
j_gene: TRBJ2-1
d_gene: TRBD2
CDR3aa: CASSASGSSYNEQFF
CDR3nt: TGTGCCAGTAGCGCCAGCGGGAGCTCCTACAATGAGCAGTTCTTC

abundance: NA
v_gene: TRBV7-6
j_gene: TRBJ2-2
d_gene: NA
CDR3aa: CASRHIGGGGGDRELFF
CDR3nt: TGTGCCAGCAGACATATAGGTGGGGGTGGCGGTGACAGGGAGCTGTTTTTT

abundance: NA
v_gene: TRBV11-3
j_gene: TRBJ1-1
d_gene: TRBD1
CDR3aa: CASSLDLRDRGPEAFF
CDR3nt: TGTGCCAGCAGCTTAGATCTTAGGGACAGGGGCCCTGAAGCTTTCTTT

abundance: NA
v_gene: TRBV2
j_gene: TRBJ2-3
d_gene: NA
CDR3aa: CASRIEGGGGTDTQYF
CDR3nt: TGTGCCAGCAGGATAGAGGGGGGGGGAGGCACAGATACGCAGTATTTT

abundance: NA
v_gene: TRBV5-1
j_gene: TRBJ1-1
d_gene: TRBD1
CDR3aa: CASSLLGQGVSFF
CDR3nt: TGCGCCAGCAGCTTGTTAGGACAGGGGGTATCTTTCTTT

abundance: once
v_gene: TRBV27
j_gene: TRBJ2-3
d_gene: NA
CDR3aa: CASRRFGPSADTQYF
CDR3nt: TGTGCCAGCAGGCGGTTTGGCCCTAGCGCAGATACGCAGTATTTT

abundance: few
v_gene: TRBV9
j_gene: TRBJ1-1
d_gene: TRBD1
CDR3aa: CASSVEGTGIEAFF
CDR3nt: TGTGCCAGCAGCGTAGAAGGGACAGGGATTGAAGCTTTCTTT

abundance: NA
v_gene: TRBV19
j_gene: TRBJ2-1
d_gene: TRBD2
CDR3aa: CASGTSTLYNEQFF
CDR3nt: TGTGCCAGCGGGACTAGCACACTCTACAATGAGCAGTTCTTC

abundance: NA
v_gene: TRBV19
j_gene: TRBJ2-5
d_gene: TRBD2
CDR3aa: CASSVGLAAPQETQYF
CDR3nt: TGTGCCAGTAGTGTCGGACTAGCGGCCCCCCAAGAGACCCAGTACTTC

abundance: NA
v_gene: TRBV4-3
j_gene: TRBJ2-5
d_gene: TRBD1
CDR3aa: CASSQRDSSQETQYF
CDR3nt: TGCGCCAGCAGCCAACGGGACAGCTCACAAGAGACCCAGTACTTC

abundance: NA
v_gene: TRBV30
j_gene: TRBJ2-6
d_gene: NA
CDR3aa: CAWASQRLTSRANVLTF
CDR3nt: TGTGCCTGGGCCTCTCAGCGTTTAACAAGTCGGGCCAACGTCCTGACTTTC

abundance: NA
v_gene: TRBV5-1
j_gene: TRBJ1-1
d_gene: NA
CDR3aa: CASSLAPGVDAFF
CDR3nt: TGCGCCAGCAGCTTGGCCCCCGGAGTTGACGCTTTCTTT

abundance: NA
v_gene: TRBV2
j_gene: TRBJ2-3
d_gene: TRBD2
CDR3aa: CASSEYLAGGRDTQYF
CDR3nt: TGTGCCAGCAGTGAATATTTAGCGGGAGGGCGTGATACGCAGTATTTT

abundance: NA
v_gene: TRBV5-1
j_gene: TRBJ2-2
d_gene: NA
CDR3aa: CASSFITQTNTGELFF
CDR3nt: TGCGCCAGCAGCTTCATCACCCAGACGAACACCGGGGAGCTGTTTTTT

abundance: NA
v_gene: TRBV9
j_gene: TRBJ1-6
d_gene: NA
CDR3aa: CASSVAGGSPLHF
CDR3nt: TGTGCCAGCAGCGTAGCTGGGGGATCACCCCTCCACTTT

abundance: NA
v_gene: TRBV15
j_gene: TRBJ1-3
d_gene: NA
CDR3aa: CATSRDLAEPPINSGNTIYF
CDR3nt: TGTGCCACCAGCAGAGACCTGGCAGAACCACCCATAAACTCTGGAAACACCATATATTTT

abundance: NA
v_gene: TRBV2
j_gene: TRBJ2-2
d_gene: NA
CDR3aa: CASSVTRHNTGELFF
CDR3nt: TGTGCCAGCAGTGTAACTAGGCACAACACCGGGGAGCTGTTTTTT

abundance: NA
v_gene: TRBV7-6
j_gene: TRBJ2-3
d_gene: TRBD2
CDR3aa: CASSYISGSEDTQYF
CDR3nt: TGTGCCAGCAGCTACATAAGCGGGAGTGAAGATACGCAGTATTTT

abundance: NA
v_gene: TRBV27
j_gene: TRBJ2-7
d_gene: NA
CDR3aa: CASSLTGGAYEQYF
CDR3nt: TGTGCCAGCAGTTTAACAGGGGGGGCTTACGAGCAGTACTTC